One sample yielded the 11 T cell receptor beta chains listed below, sequenced in a study of beta chain features in type 1 diabetes listed by TCRdb under 2018. The library was generated by the immunoSEQ multiplex PCR assay. All of the isolated RNA was reverse transcribed with the High Capacity cDNA Reverse Transcription Kit, so expressed TCRB transcripts were sequenced. Here the immuneACCESS table is served through TCRdb, limited to in-frame sequences with V and J called. Missing clones are a known gap in these copies; in checked studies unresolved V genes cover under half, and the rest lacks a known reason. The sample has about 250,000 clones on record, 12% to 15% of them singletons. Approximately 0.024% of the sample rests with the top ten. Sequencing was done on a sample of naive CD4+ T cells from blood. The cell subset or site label corresponds to: true naive CD4+ T cells. The receptors here all came from a woman aged 35 to 49 in good health.

This clone has just a few counts. This same CDR3 is encoded by further DNA sequences in the sample. The chain recombines TRBV7-2 with TRBJ1-2; D ambiguous. V lost 5 bases, J lost 3 bases, and 10 bases lay in between. In germline, CDR1 is SGHTA, CDR2 FQGNSA. This CDR3 contains 13 residues. The CDR3 nucleotides read TGTGCCAGCAGCCGCGACCGGGACTATGGCTACACCTTC. Its protein is CASSRDRDYGYTF.

The chain links TRBV6-5 to TRBJ2-5; D is possibly TRBD2 (6 bases). The CDR3 is 13 residues long. CDR1 MNHEY and CDR2 SVGAGI come from the germline V gene. V was cut by 6 bases and J by 0 bases, with 8 bases left in between. The CDR3 sequence is CASRGLNQETQYF. CDR3 DNA: TGTGCCAGCAGGGGACTCAACCAAGAGACCCAGTACTTC.

This rearrangement joins TRBV2 to TRBJ1-4; D remains ambiguous. Germline V CDR1 and CDR2: SNHLY, FYNNEI. The CDR3 spans 16 residues. Deletions cut 8 bases from V and 7 bases from J, with 23 bases between. The CDR3 DNA reads TGTGCCAGCCGAGGCGGGCCCCTCGTAGGGCCTGAAAAACTGTTTTTT. Protein sequence: CASRGGPLVGPEKLFF.

This clone was observed a few times. The chain recombines TRBV13 with TRBJ2-1; TRBD2 matches at 11 bases. Losses at the gene ends were 5 bases for V and 5 bases for J; bases not matched to a gene: 8. CDR1 and CDR2 from the germline V gene are PRHDT and FYEKMQ (reference sequence). This CDR3 is 16 amino acids long. DNA for the CDR3: TGTGCCAGCAGCCTAGCGACTAGCGGGGAGAACAATGAGCAGTTCTTC. This translates into CASSLATSGENNEQFF.

The chain joins TRBV2 to TRBJ2-1, with a tentative D call TRBD1 (6 bases). The V end lost 6 bases, the J end lost 4 bases, and 10 bases lay between the germline ends. The CDR3 is 13 amino acids. Germline V CDR1 and CDR2: SNHLY, FYNNEI. Here the CDR3 DNA reads TGTGCCAGCAGGGACAGAACTTACAATGAGCAGTTCTTC. The encoded protein is CASRDRTYNEQFF.

The chain uses TRBV10-3 and TRBJ1-1; D remains unclear. V lost 10 bases and J lost 1, with 13 bases in between. Germline V gene sequence: CDR1 ENHRY, CDR2 SYGVKD. This CDR3 has 13 residues. CDR3 DNA: TGTGCCACCGCGAAGGGAGAGAACACTGAAGCTTTCTTT. Translation: CATAKGENTEAFF.

This chain links TRBV5-1 with TRBJ1-1, with D possibly TRBD1 on 5 matching bases. V lost 3 bases to trimming and J lost 1 base, with 7 bases between them. Germline V gene sequence: CDR1 SGHRS, CDR2 YFSETQ. The CDR3 is made up of 13 amino acids. CDR3 DNA: TGCGCCAGCAGCTCAACAGGGAACACTGAAGCTTTCTTT. It specifies CASSSTGNTEAFF. Based on the CDR3 plus reference TRBV5-1 and TRBJ1-1, the full variable domain is KAGVTQTPRYLIKTRGQQVTLSCSPISGHRSVSWYQQTPGQGLQFLFEYFSETQRNKGNFPGRFSGRQFSNSRSEMNVSTLELGDSALYLCASSSTGNTEAFFGQGTRLTVV.

The V gene is TRBV2, the J gene TRBJ1-4; 9 nucleotides align to TRBD1. Germline assignment: CDR1 SNHLY and CDR2 FYNNEI. V lost 6 bases to trimming and J lost 7 bases; unmatched junction nucleotides: 6. This CDR3 has 14 residues. This CDR3 reads CASRNRGRGEKLFF. The CDR3 DNA reads TGTGCCAGCAGAAACAGGGGGCGCGGTGAAAAACTGTTTTTT. Variable domain in full (rest from reference TRBV2 and TRBJ1-4): EPEVTQTPSHQVTQMGQEVILRCVPISNHLYFYWYRQILGQKVEFLVSFYNNEISEKSEIFDDQFSVERPDGSNFTLKIRSTKLEDSAMYFCASRNRGRGEKLFFGSGTQLSVL.

This clone appeared a few times. The chain uses TRBV6-5 and TRBJ1-2, with TRBD1 as a possible D gene (6 bases). The CDR3 is made up of 14 amino acids. Between the trimmed V and J ends, which lost 6 bases and 8 bases, there was a span of 19 bases. CDR1 and CDR2 (germline): MNHEY, SVGAGI. The CDR3 DNA reads TGTGCCAGCAGGCCGGACAGAACCTATTGGGGCTACACCTTC. Its protein is CASRPDRTYWGYTF.

The table lists this clone with a few counts. V usage is TRBV6-5 and J usage is TRBJ2-7, with D tentatively TRBD2 (7 bases). Trimming left V 4 bases short and J 5 bases short, with 21 bases between. Germline V gene sequence: CDR1 MNHEY, CDR2 SVGAGI. The CDR3 runs to 16 residues. In nucleotides, the CDR3 is TGTGCCAGCAGTTCCGCCTTAGGGGGACTATACCACGAGCAGTACTTC. It translates to CASSSALGGLYHEQYF.

In this sample, this clone turned up many times. V and J are TRBV10-3 and TRBJ2-5; 10 bases fit TRBD1. Germline V gene lookup returns CDR1 ENHRY and CDR2 SYGVKD. The CDR3 has 15 amino acids. V lost 3 bases to trimming and J lost 5 bases; unmatched junction nucleotides: 6. In DNA form, the CDR3 reads TGTGCCATCAGTGAATCGGGACAGGGGCGGGAGACCCAGTACTTC. Protein product: CAISESGQGRETQYF.